Listed below are T cell receptor beta chains from one sample, sequenced in a study of blood T cells in healthy people across ages. TCRdb re-called the 5' RACE reads with MiXCR, one entry per CDR3 protein. This table has 1.5 million to 1.8 million distinct CDR3 sequences, about 42% appearing once. Material for sequencing was blood. These receptors were collected from a woman aged 18-30 years in good health. Each CDR3 is given with its conserved first and last residue. The order of the fields is D gene, V gene, clone size, J gene, CDR3 protein, CDR3 DNA. The D gene is left open where the match is weak. Size is stated for part of the rows, as once, few or many counts, or as a class when the clone is expanded.

TRBD1,TRBV7-2,-,TRBJ2-1,CASSPWTGEYNEQFF,TGTGCCAGCAGCCCTTGGACAGGGGAGTACAATGAGCAGTTCTTC
-,TRBV4-1,-,TRBJ2-3,CASSQLSVDTQYF,TGCGCCAGCAGCCAGCTTAGCGTAGATACGCAGTATTTT
-,TRBV5-1,few,TRBJ2-1,CASSLALGSEQFF,TGCGCCAGCAGCTTGGCCTTGGGATCTGAGCAGTTCTTC
TRBD2,TRBV12-3/TRBV12-4,-,TRBJ2-1,CASTGGTSGRLAYNEQFF,TGTGCCAGCACCGGTGGGACTAGCGGGAGATTGGCCTACAATGAGCAGTTCTTC
-,TRBV20-1,few,TRBJ2-3,CSAHPSVGTDTQYF,TGCAGTGCGCATCCTAGCGTGGGCACAGATACGCAGTATTTT
-,TRBV7-9,-,TRBJ1-2,CASSLAGLDNYGYTF,TGTGCCAGCAGCTTAGCGGGGCTCGATAACTATGGCTACACCTTC
TRBD1,TRBV14,few,TRBJ1-5,CASSRRDSSNQPQHF,TGTGCCAGCAGCCGGAGGGACAGTAGCAATCAGCCCCAGCATTTT
-,TRBV20-1,once,TRBJ2-5,CSASTSRRVDEQYF,TGCAGTGCTAGTACATCGCGGAGAGTCGATGAGCAGTACTTC
-,TRBV25-1,-,TRBJ1-2,CASSAPGQVYGYTF,TGTGCCAGCAGTGCCCCGGGACAAGTCTATGGCTACACCTTC
-,TRBV7-9,-,TRBJ1-3,CASSLLSLSGNTIYF,TGTGCCAGCAGCTTACTATCCCTCTCTGGAAACACCATATATTTT
TRBD1,TRBV6-6,few,TRBJ1-5,CASSYDRGNSQPQHF,TGTGCCAGCAGTTACGACAGGGGGAACAGTCAGCCCCAGCATTTT
TRBD2,TRBV20-1,once,TRBJ2-5,CSAAGPGETQYF,TGCAGTGCAGCGGGACCAGGGGAGACCCAGTACTTC
TRBD1,TRBV20-1,few,TRBJ2-3,CSATDRALFGTDTQYF,TGCAGTGCTACCGACAGGGCCCTCTTCGGCACAGATACGCAGTATTTT
-,TRBV6-1,few,TRBJ2-1,CASTIGAYNEQFF,TGTGCCAGCACTATCGGGGCTTACAATGAGCAGTTCTTC
-,TRBV12-3/TRBV12-4,-,TRBJ2-1,CASSHRDSLQGEQFF,TGTGCCAGCAGCCATAGGGACTCACTACAGGGTGAGCAGTTCTTC
-,TRBV4-3,few,TRBJ2-1,CASSQQSGHEQFF,TGCGCCAGCAGCCAACAATCCGGCCATGAGCAGTTCTTC
-,TRBV5-1,-,TRBJ1-4,CASSTGTDNEKLFF,TGCGCCAGCAGCACCGGGACCGATAATGAAAAACTGTTTTTT
-,TRBV4-1,-,TRBJ2-7,CASSQASGYEQYF,TGCGCCAGCAGCCAAGCGTCGGGGTACGAGCAGTACTTC
-,TRBV6-2/TRBV6-3,-,TRBJ2-1,CASTNAGEQFF,TGTGCCAGCACTAATGCTGGGGAGCAGTTCTTC
-,TRBV7-2,-,TRBJ1-5,CASSLDRAGYGQPQHF,TGTGCCAGCAGCTTAGATAGAGCGGGGTATGGGCAGCCCCAGCATTTT